The present TCR beta chain was sequenced within a study of spatial heterogeneity in lung cancer. TCRdb re-analysed the 5' RACE reads in MiXCR, keeping a single row per CDR3 protein. The sample lists about 25,000 distinct CDR3 sequences; approximately 9% were seen once. Study-wide points: The number of expanded tumor alpha and beta chains correlated with mutation number.

The time point denotes: sample taken at primary tumor resection. On this clonotype: Its antigen is undetermined.

The CDR3 is 15 amino acids. Trimming removed 6 bases from V and 7 bases from J; junction bases left unmatched: 11. Per germline, CDR1 LGHDT and CDR2 YNNKEL (reference sequence). The origin of this receptor is a male donor with early-stage non-small cell lung cancer. The material was lung tumor tissue, obtained at surgery. The rearrangement links TRBV3-1 to TRBJ2-3; TRBD1 matches 9 bases. The CDR3 protein is CASSYGQGHENTQYF. The CDR3 DNA reads as TGTGCCAGCAGTTATGGACAGGGGCACGAAAATACGCAGTATTTT.